This entry concerns a single T cell receptor (beta chain). As yet, its antigen is unknown. This sample is part of a study of OX40 agonist ivuxolimab in advanced cancers. Broader study findings: What antigens the expanded peripheral T cells recognized was never established. By week 6 at 0.1 to 3.0 mg/kg, blood CD4+ and CD8+ T cells had expanded clonally.

Blood sampling took place at baseline, cycle 4 day 1, and cycle 7 day 1. The CDR3 runs to 15 residues. Unmatched junction bases numbered 3, after V lost 6 bases and J lost 2 bases. CDR1 and CDR2 from the germline V gene are MDHEN and SYDVKM. Profiled with immunoSEQ multiplex PCR; TCRdb holds only in-frame clones, not every one. The profile shows over 50,000 clones, roughly 84% of them singletons. The sequencing used CD4+ or CD8+ T cells sorted from blood, collected in a trial of the OX40 agonist ivuxolimab. The gene calls are TRBV28 and TRBJ2-5; 13 positions agree with TRBD2. The clonotype originates from an adult with an advanced solid tumor such as melanoma, head and neck, liver or kidney cancer. CDR3 nucleotides: TGTGCCAGCAGCCAACTAGCGGGAGGGCAAGAGACCCAGTACTTC. This gives the protein CASSQLAGGQETQYF.